One and the same sample provided the 13 T cell receptor beta chains below, sequenced in a study of CD4 T cells in relation to SARS-CoV-2 and coronaviruses. These TCRs' antigens remain unknown. Here immunoSEQ multiplex PCR was the method, and the copy in TCRdb shows in-frame clones only, minus some. The data show approximately 21,000 clones, around 80% seen once. Before the COVID-19 pandemic, during about 2010-2018, CD4+ T cells were taken from unexposed donors. The cells were cultured for about ten days before CD4+ T cells were isolated. Specimen: CD4+ T cells from PBMCs, cultured in vitro. These receptors were collected from a human donor in good health.

This rearrangement joins TRBV18 to TRBJ2-7, with 10 bases fitting TRBD2. V gave up 7 bases and J gave up 5 bases; unmatched junction bases: 8. The germline V gene encodes CDR1 KGHSH and CDR2 LQKENI. The CDR3 spans 14 residues. This CDR3 is CASLKIAGGHEQYF. The CDR3 DNA is TGTGCCAGCTTAAAAATAGCGGGAGGCCACGAGCAGTACTTC.

The chain carries TRBV9 and TRBJ2-1, with TRBD2 matching 7 bases. This CDR3 is 16 amino acids long. Germline trimming cut 3 bases from V and 0 bases from J; bases unmatched to any gene: 6. Per the germline V gene, CDR1 is SGDLS and CDR2 is YYNGEE. In nucleotides, the CDR3 is TGTGCCAGCAGCGGGTTAGCGGGTAGCTCCTACAATGAGCAGTTCTTC. Translation gives CASSGLAGSSYNEQFF.

The chain combines TRBV5-1 with TRBJ2-5, with 15 bases aligning to TRBD2. Germline assignment: CDR1 SGHRS and CDR2 YFSETQ. The CDR3 has 16 amino acids. The V and J ends lost 3 bases and 5 bases, in that order; junction bases with no gene match: 5. CDR3 sequence reads: CASSSGLAGGVETQYF. The CDR3 DNA reads TGCGCCAGCAGCTCGGGACTAGCGGGAGGTGTGGAGACCCAGTACTTC. Filled out from reference TRBV5-1 and TRBJ2-5, the complete variable domain reads KAGVTQTPRYLIKTRGQQVTLSCSPISGHRSVSWYQQTPGQGLQFLFEYFSETQRNKGNFPGRFSGRQFSNSRSEMNVSTLELGDSALYLCASSSGLAGGVETQYFGPGTRLLVL.

CDR3 DNA: TGTGCCAGTAGAGAAGGGGGGGCCGGGGAGCTGTTTTTT. Amino acid sequence: CASREGGAGELFF. The chain employs TRBV19 and TRBJ2-2; weak D call: TRBD2 (7 bases). V lost 6 bases and J 6 bases, leaving 11 bases between the germline ends. Germline V gives CDR1 LNHDA, CDR2 SQIVND (reference sequence). The CDR3 runs 13 residues.

This clone was observed a single time. V is TRBV3-1 (or the pseudogene TRBV3-2) and J is TRBJ2-6; no firm D call. Germline lookup yields CDR1 LGHDT and CDR2 YNNKEL (reference sequence). With 7 bases removed from V and 2 bases from J, the gap between germline ends came to 9 bases. CDR3 length: 14 amino acids. The CDR3 DNA sequence: TGTGCCAGCAAGGAAGATACTGGGGCCAACGTCCTGACTTTC. Translated, it gives CASKEDTGANVLTF.

This clone was seen a single time. V and J are TRBV29-1 and TRBJ2-7; TRBD1 matches at 9 bases. With 6 bases clipped from V and 4 bases from J, the junction kept 13 bases outside the gene matches. CDR3 length: 15 amino acids. CDR1 and CDR2 from the germline V gene are SQVTM and ANQGSEA. Here the CDR3 reads CSVQKSGTGSYEQYF. The CDR3 nucleotides are TGCAGCGTACAAAAGTCCGGGACAGGGAGTTACGAGCAGTACTTC.

The chain uses TRBV6-1 and TRBJ2-1; D unresolved. The CDR3 sequence is 15 residues long. The V gene lost 2 bases and the J gene lost 0 bases, with 8 bases spanning the gap. Germline V gene sequence: CDR1 MNHNS, CDR2 SASEGT. CDR3 coding DNA: TGTGCCAGCAGTGAAAGTGGCAGCTCCTACAATGAGCAGTTCTTC. The encoded protein is CASSESGSSYNEQFF.

The chain links TRBV18 to TRBJ2-2; D might be TRBD1 (5 bases). There are 15 residues in the CDR3. V was pared by 2 bases and J by 0 bases, with 7 bases between. Looked up from germline, CDR1 is KGHSH and CDR2 is LQKENI. The CDR3 protein is CASSPRGANTGELFF. The DNA for the CDR3 is TGTGCCAGCTCACCAAGGGGCGCGAACACCGGGGAGCTGTTTTTT.

The CDR3 coding sequence is TGTGCCAGCTCATTAGAGAACACTGAAGCTTTCTTT. Translating gives CASSLENTEAFF. This chain joins TRBV18 and TRBJ1-1; D gene unclear. Per the germline V gene, CDR1 is KGHSH and CDR2 is LQKENI. The CDR3 is 12 amino acids. V was shortened by 5 bases and J by 1 base, with 5 bases between the two germline ends.

This clone has more than one count but fewer than ten. The V gene is TRBV24-1, the J gene TRBJ2-3; D possibly corresponds to TRBD2 (6 bases). The V end was cut by 1 base, the J end by 0 bases, with 10 bases between. Germline V lookup: CDR1 KGHDR, CDR2 SFDVKD. This CDR3 is built from 16 residues. CDR3 protein: CATSDFRGTSTDTQYF. CDR3 sequence (DNA): TGTGCCACCAGTGATTTCCGGGGGACTAGCACAGATACGCAGTATTTT.

This rearrangement joins TRBV12-3 or TRBV12-4 to TRBJ2-7; D is unclear. The CDR3 length is 12 residues. Trimming cost V 1 base and J 6 bases, with 7 bases left between them. CDR3 loop: CASSLGPLEQYF. CDR3 DNA: TGTGCCAGCAGTTTAGGCCCCCTCGAGCAGTACTTC.

The gene calls are TRBV28 and TRBJ1-2; no clear D gene. The germline V gene has CDR1 MDHEN and CDR2 SYDVKM. The V and J ends lost 6 bases and 14 bases respectively, with 22 bases between them. The CDR3 has 13 residues. CDR3 in amino acids: CASRIGITMAKTF. CDR3 coding DNA: TGTGCCAGCAGGATTGGGATAACTATGGCTAAGACCTTC.

V gene TRBV29-1 combines with J gene TRBJ2-5; D is unresolved. Looked up from germline, CDR1 is SQVTM and CDR2 is ANQGSEA. The germline V and J ends were trimmed by 7 bases and 4 bases, with 16 bases remaining between them. The CDR3 loop spans 13 amino acids. CDR3: CSAALVSRETQYF. Written as DNA, the CDR3 is TGCAGCGCCGCTCTAGTATCACGAGAGACCCAGTACTTC.